The 14 T cell receptor beta chains listed next were all sequenced from one sample in a study of blood T cells in healthy people across ages. It was with a sample-barcoded 5' primer and a J-beta primer mix that a second PCR of roughly 7 to 12 cycles was run. TCRdb re-analysed the 5' RACE reads in MiXCR, keeping a single row per CDR3 protein. Seen here are 1,100,000 or so distinct CDR3 sequences, 45% observed once, and the top ten hold approximately 17%. The sample taken for sequencing was blood. These receptors all come from an older woman in good health.

J is TRBJ2-7 and V is TRBV20-1; TRBD2 agrees at 11 bases. Germline lookup yields CDR1 DFQATT and CDR2 SNEGSKA (reference sequence). The CDR3 covers 16 residues. V was clipped by 4 bases and J by 0 bases; unmatched bases: 8. As DNA, the CDR3 is TGCAGTGCTACACGTCCCGGGACTAGCGGCTCCTACGAGCAGTACTTC. This codes for CSATRPGTSGSYEQYF.

This chain links TRBV9 with TRBJ2-7; the D gene is possibly TRBD2 (6 bases). From germline, CDR1 is SGDLS and CDR2 YYNGEE. V lost 0 bases to trimming and J lost 2 bases, with 12 bases between them. CDR3 length equals 15 residues. This CDR3 is CASSVGGDPAYEQYF. In DNA form, the CDR3 reads TGTGCCAGCAGCGTAGGGGGGGACCCCGCCTACGAGCAGTACTTC.

The J gene is TRBJ2-5, the V gene TRBV2; D is possibly TRBD2 (6 bases). The CDR3 is 12 residues long. Between the trimmed V and J ends, which lost 8 bases and 5 bases, there was a span of 12 bases. Per the germline V gene, CDR1 is SNHLY and CDR2 is FYNNEI. CDR3: CASQEGTETQYF. The CDR3 coding sequence is TGTGCCAGCCAGGAGGGTACCGAGACCCAGTACTTC.

This clonotype was recorded a few times. This chain joins TRBV20-1 and TRBJ2-7, with 9 nucleotides matching TRBD1. The germline V gene encodes CDR1 DFQATT and CDR2 SNEGSKA (reference sequence). The J segment lost 7 bases and the V segment lost 6 bases, leaving 7 bases of the junction unmatched. The CDR3 runs to 12 residues. The chain's CDR3 is CSAGQGMREQYF. The CDR3 DNA is TGCAGTGCGGGACAGGGAATGCGGGAGCAGTACTTC.

V gene TRBV14 combines with J gene TRBJ2-5; a possible D gene is TRBD2 (5 bases). CDR1 is SGHDN and CDR2 is FVKESK in the germline V gene. Trimming took off 0 bases at V and 9 bases at J, with 14 bases between the two ends. The CDR3 has 14 amino acids. The CDR3 DNA follows: TGTGCCAGCAGCCAAGATTGGAGGTCCGTCGCCCAGTACTTC. This codes for CASSQDWRSVAQYF. Filled out from reference TRBV14 and TRBJ2-5, the complete variable domain reads EAGVTQFPSHSVIEKGQTVTLRCDPISGHDNLYWYRRVMGKEIKFLLHFVKESKQDESGMPNNRFLAERTGGTYSTLKVQPAELEDSGVYFCASSQDWRSVAQYFGPGTRLLVL.

The V gene is TRBV27, the J gene TRBJ2-2, with 9 bases matching TRBD1. The trim removed 8 bases at V and 7 bases at J, leaving 20 bases unmatched. Germline V gives CDR1 MNHEY, CDR2 SMNVEV (reference sequence). The CDR3 has 18 residues. The CDR3 loop reads CASGLPGQGPRIGGELFF. In DNA, the CDR3 is TGTGCCAGCGGACTCCCCGGACAGGGGCCAAGGATTGGCGGGGAGCTGTTTTTT.

The V and J genes are TRBV28 and TRBJ1-6; no reliable D call. This CDR3 spans 12 amino acids. From germline, CDR1 is MDHEN and CDR2 SYDVKM. The V end lost 8 bases, the J end lost 9 bases, and 11 bases lay between the germline ends. The CDR3, as DNA: TGTGCCAGCGGACCGGTTGTTTCACCCCTCCACTTT. This translates into CASGPVVSPLHF. Using reference TRBV28 and TRBJ1-6 for the parts outside the CDR3, the full variable domain is DVKVTQSSRYLVKRTGEKVFLECVQDMDHENMFWYRQDPGLGLRLIYFSYDVKMKEKGDIPEGYSVSREKKERFSLILESASTNQTSMYLCASGPVVSPLHFGNGTRLTVT.

CDR3 sequence reads: CAIRAGRQDIQYF. The CDR3 DNA reads as TGTGCCATCAGGGCCGGGAGGCAGGACATTCAGTACTTC. The chain recombines TRBV10-3 with TRBJ2-4; 7 nucleotides line up with TRBD2. The V segment lost 6 bases and the J segment 8 bases; nucleotides outside the gene matches: 7. Germline V CDR1 and CDR2: ENHRY, SYGVKD. This CDR3 region has 13 residues.

The genes are TRBV15 and TRBJ2-1; tentatively, D is TRBD1 or TRBD2 (5 bases each). The CDR3 has 12 residues. Trimming removed 3 bases at V and 6 bases at J, with 6 bases between. In germline, CDR1 is LNHNV, CDR2 YYDKDF (reference sequence). CDR3 region: CATSRGVNEQFF. The CDR3 DNA is TGTGCCACCAGCAGGGGGGTCAATGAGCAGTTCTTC. Combining the CDR3 with reference TRBV15 and TRBJ2-1 gives the whole variable domain DAMVIQNPRYQVTQFGKPVTLSCSQTLNHNVMYWYQQKSSQAPKLLFHYYDKDFNNEADTPDNFQSRRPNTSFCFLDIRSPGLGDTAMYLCATSRGVNEQFFGPGTRLTVL.

The chain couples TRBV29-1 to TRBJ2-1, with 7 bases fitting TRBD1. CDR1 is SQVTM and CDR2 is ANQGSEA in the germline V gene. The CDR3 contains 15 residues. With V trimmed by 8 bases and J by 3 bases, 13 bases remained unmatched. The CDR3 is CSTEYGTALYNEQFF. As DNA, the CDR3 is TGCAGCACGGAATACGGGACAGCTCTCTACAATGAGCAGTTCTTC.

This clonotype was recorded only once. The V call is TRBV3-1, the J call TRBJ2-7; 9 bases are shared with TRBD2. Judging by the DNA end, TRBJ2-5 fits better; the J call may be wrong. Germline CDR1 and CDR2: LGHDT and YNNKEL (reference sequence). The CDR3 has 13 residues. The CDR3 region has the DNA TGTGCCAGCAGCGCACTAGCGGGCCAGACCCAGTACTTC. It codes for CASSALAGQTQYF.

V and J are TRBV27 and TRBJ1-2, with no clear D. Germline CDR1 and CDR2: MNHEY and SMNVEV (reference sequence). V gave up 7 bases and J gave up 2 bases, with 5 bases separating them. The CDR3 is 11 residues long. The CDR3 DNA is TGTGCCAGCACCCTGAACTATGGCTACACCTTC. This encodes CASTLNYGYTF.

This chain links TRBV27 with TRBJ2-5; tentative D call: TRBD2 (5 bases). The CDR3 spans 15 residues. CDR1 and CDR2 from the germline V gene are MNHEY and SMNVEV (reference sequence). V was clipped by 5 bases and J by 6 bases, with 19 bases between them. CDR3 loop: CASSPYFGLEKTQYF. The CDR3 DNA sequence: TGTGCCAGCAGTCCCTACTTCGGACTGGAAAAGACCCAGTACTTC.

This clonotype occurred a few times. The chain combines TRBV20-1 with TRBJ2-1, with 14 positions matching TRBD2. Germline values: CDR1 DFQATT, CDR2 SNEGSKA (reference sequence). This CDR3 spans 16 amino acids. After removal of 3 bases from V and 7 bases from J, the junction contained 8 bases not matched to a gene. For the CDR3, the DNA is TGCAGTGCTAGGCCCCCGACTAGCGGGGGGGTGAATGAGCAGTTCTTC. Protein sequence: CSARPPTSGGVNEQFF.